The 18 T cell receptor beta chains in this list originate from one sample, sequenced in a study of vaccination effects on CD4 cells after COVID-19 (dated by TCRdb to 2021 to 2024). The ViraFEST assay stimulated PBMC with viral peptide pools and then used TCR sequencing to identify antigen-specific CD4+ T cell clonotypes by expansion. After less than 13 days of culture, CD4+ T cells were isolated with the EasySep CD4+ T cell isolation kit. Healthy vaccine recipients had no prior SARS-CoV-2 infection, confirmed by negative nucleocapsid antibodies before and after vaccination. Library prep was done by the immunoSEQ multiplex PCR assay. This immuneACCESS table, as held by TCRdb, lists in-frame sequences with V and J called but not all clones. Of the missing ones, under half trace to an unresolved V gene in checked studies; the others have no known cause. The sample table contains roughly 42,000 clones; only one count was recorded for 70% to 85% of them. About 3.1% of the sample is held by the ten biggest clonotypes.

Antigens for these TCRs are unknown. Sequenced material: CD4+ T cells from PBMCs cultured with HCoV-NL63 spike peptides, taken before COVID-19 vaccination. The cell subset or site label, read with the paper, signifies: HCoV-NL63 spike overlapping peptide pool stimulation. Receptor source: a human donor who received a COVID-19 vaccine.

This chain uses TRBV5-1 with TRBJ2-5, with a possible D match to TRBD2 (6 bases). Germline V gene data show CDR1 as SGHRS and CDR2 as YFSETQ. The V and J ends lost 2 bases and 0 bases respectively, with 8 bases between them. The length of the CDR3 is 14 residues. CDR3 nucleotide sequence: TGCGCCAGCAGCTTTGGGGGGAACCAAGAGACCCAGTACTTC. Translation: CASSFGGNQETQYF.

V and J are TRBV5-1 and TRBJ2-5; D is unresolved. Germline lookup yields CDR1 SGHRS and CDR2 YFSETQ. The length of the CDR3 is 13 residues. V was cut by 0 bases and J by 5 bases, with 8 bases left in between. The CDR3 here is CASSLGVSETQYF. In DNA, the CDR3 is TGCGCCAGCAGCTTGGGCGTATCGGAGACCCAGTACTTC. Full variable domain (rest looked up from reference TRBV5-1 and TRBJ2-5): KAGVTQTPRYLIKTRGQQVTLSCSPISGHRSVSWYQQTPGQGLQFLFEYFSETQRNKGNFPGRFSGRQFSNSRSEMNVSTLELGDSALYLCASSLGVSETQYFGPGTRLLVL.

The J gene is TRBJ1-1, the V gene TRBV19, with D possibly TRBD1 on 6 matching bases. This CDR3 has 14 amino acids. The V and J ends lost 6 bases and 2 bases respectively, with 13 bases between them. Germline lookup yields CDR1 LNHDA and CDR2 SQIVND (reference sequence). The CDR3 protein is CASSPRGLNTEAFF. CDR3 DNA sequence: TGTGCCAGTAGCCCCAGGGGCCTCAACACTGAAGCTTTCTTT.

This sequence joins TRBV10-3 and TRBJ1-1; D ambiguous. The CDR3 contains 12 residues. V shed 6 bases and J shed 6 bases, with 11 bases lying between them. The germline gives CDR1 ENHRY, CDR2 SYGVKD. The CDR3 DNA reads TGTGCCATCAGGACCGAGTGGGCTGAAGCTTTCTTT. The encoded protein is CAIRTEWAEAFF.

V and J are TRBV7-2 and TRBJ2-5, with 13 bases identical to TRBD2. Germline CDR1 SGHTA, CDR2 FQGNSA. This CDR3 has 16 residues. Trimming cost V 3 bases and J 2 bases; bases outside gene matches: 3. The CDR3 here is CASSFTSGGEQETQYF. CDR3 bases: TGTGCCAGCAGCTTTACTAGCGGGGGGGAGCAAGAGACCCAGTACTTC.

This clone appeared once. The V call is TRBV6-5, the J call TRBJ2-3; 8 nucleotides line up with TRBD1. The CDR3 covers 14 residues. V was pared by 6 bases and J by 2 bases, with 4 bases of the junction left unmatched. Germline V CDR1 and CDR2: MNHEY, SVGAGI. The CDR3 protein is CASRGQVLTDTQYF. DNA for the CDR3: TGTGCCAGCAGGGGACAGGTCCTCACAGATACGCAGTATTTT.

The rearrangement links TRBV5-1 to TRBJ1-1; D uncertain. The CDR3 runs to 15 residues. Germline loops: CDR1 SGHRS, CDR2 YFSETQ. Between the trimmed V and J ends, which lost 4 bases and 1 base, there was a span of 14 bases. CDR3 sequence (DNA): TGCGCCAGCAGCCGAAGAACAAGTCAGAACACTGAAGCTTTCTTT. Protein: CASSRRTSQNTEAFF.

CDR3 sequence: CASSLTGSSYEQYV. CDR3 nucleotide sequence: TGTGCCAGCAGTTTGACAGGGAGCTCCTACGAGCAGTACGTC. This chain connects TRBV6-5 to TRBJ2-7, with TRBD1 matching 7 bases. After removal of 4 bases from V and 0 bases from J, the junction contained 3 bases not matched to a gene. CDR1 is MNHEY, CDR2 SVGAGI, per germline. The CDR3 has 14 amino acids.

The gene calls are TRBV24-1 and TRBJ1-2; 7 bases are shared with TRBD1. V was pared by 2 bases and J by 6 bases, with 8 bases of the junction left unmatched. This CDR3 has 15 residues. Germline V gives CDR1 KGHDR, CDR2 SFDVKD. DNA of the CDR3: TGTGCCACCAGTGATTCGTTCACAGGGGTGCATGGCTACACCTTC. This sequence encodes CATSDSFTGVHGYTF.

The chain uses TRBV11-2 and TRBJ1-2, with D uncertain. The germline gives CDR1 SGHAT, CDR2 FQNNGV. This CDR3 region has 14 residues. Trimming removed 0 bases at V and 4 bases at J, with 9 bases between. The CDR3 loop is CASSLDPTVYGYTF. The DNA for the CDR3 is TGTGCCAGCAGCTTAGATCCAACGGTCTATGGCTACACCTTC.

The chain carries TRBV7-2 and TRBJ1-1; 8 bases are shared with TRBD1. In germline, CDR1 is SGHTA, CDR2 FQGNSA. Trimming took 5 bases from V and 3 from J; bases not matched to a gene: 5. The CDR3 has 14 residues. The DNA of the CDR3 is TGTGCCAGCAGCCTCGGACAGGGTCACACTGAAGCTTTCTTT. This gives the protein CASSLGQGHTEAFF. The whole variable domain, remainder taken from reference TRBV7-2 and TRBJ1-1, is GAGVSQSPSNKVTEKGKDVELRCDPISGHTALYWYRQSLGQGLEFLIYFQGNSAPDKSGLPSDRFSAERTGGSVSTLTIQRTQQEDSAVYLCASSLGQGHTEAFFGQGTRLTVV.

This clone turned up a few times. This CDR3 is CASSPGGAGPHEQYV. As DNA, the CDR3 is TGTGCCAGCAGCCCAGGGGGCGCGGGTCCCCACGAGCAGTACGTC. This chain joins TRBV6-5 and TRBJ2-7; 8 bases are a match to TRBD1. V lost 6 bases to trimming and J lost 5 bases; unmatched junction nucleotides: 12. The V gene's germline CDR1 is MNHEY and CDR2 SVGAGI. The CDR3 loop spans 15 amino acids.

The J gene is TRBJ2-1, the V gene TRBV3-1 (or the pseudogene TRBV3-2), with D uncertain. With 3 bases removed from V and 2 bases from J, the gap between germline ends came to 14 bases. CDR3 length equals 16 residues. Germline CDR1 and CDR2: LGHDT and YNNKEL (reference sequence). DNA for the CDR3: TGTGCCAGCAGCCACCCCATCCGCCCCACCTACAATGAGCAGTTCTTC. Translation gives CASSHPIRPTYNEQFF.

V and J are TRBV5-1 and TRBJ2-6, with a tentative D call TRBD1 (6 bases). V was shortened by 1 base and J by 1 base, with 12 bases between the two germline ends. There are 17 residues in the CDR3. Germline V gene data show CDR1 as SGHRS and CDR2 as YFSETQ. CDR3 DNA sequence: TGCGCCAGCAGCTTGTTCCCAGGGGATTCTGGGGCCAACGTCCTGACTTTC. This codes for CASSLFPGDSGANVLTF. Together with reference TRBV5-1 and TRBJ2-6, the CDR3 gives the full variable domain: KAGVTQTPRYLIKTRGQQVTLSCSPISGHRSVSWYQQTPGQGLQFLFEYFSETQRNKGNFPGRFSGRQFSNSRSEMNVSTLELGDSALYLCASSLFPGDSGANVLTFGAGSRLTVL.

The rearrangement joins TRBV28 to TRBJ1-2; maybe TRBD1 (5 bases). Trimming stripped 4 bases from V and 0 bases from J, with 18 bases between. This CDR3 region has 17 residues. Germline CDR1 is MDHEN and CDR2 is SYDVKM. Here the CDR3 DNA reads TGTGCCAGCAGTTCCAGAACGGGACGGTCAGCTAACTATGGCTACACCTTC. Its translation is CASSSRTGRSANYGYTF.

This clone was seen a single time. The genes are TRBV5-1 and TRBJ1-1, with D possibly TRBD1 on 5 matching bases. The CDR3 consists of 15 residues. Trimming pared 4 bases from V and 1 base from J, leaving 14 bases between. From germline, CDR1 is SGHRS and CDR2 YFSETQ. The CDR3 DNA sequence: TGCGCCAGCAGCGCGACCGGGACGGAGAACACTGAAGCTTTCTTT. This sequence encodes CASSATGTENTEAFF. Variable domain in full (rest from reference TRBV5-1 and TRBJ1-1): KAGVTQTPRYLIKTRGQQVTLSCSPISGHRSVSWYQQTPGQGLQFLFEYFSETQRNKGNFPGRFSGRQFSNSRSEMNVSTLELGDSALYLCASSATGTENTEAFFGQGTRLTVV.

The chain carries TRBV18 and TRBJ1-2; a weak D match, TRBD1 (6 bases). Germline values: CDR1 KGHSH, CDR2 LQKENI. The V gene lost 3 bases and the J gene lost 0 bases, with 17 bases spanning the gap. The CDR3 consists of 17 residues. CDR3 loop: CASSPVVDRPPNYGYTF. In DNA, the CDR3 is TGTGCCAGCTCACCCGTCGTGGACAGACCTCCTAACTATGGCTACACCTTC. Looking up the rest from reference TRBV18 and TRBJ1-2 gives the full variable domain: NAGVMQNPRHLVRRRGQEARLRCSPMKGHSHVYWYRQLPEEGLKFMVYLQKENIIDESGMPKERFSAEFPKEGPSILRIQQVVRGDSAAYFCASSPVVDRPPNYGYTFGSGTRLTVV.

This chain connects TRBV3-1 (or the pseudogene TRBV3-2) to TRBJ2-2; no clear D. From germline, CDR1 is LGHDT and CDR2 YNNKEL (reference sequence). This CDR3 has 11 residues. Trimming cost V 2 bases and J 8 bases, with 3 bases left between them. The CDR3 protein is CASSQRGELFF. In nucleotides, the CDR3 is TGTGCCAGCAGCCAACGGGGGGAGCTGTTTTTT.